This entry is about one T cell receptor beta chain. The CDR3 loop spans 14 amino acids. CDR1 is SGHVS and CDR2 is FQNEAQ in the germline V gene. Trimming cost V 5 bases and J 5 bases, with 15 bases left between them. These data are taken from a study of blood T cell repertoires in COVID-19. Here immunoSEQ multiplex PCR was the method, and the copy in TCRdb shows in-frame clones only, minus some. The sample shows just over 300,000 clones, 87% of them seen only once. This sequence originates from a man younger than 35 with active or convalescent COVID-19. Sequencing was done on a sample of peripheral blood. This chain uses TRBV7-8 with TRBJ2-5; a weak D match, TRBD1 (6 bases). The CDR3 reads CASSPVGGVETQYF. The CDR3 region has the DNA TGTGCCAGCAGCCCTGTTGGGGGCGTCGAGACCCAGTACTTC.